The next 15 T cell receptor beta chains were all read from a single sample in a study of metastatic and nonmetastatic thyroid tumors. TCRdb redid the clone calls on the PCR reads using MiXCR. The top ten clones hold more than 8% of a sample with around 41,000 clones, approximately 28% of them seen once. All patients were untreated before thyroid surgery. The sequencing sample was made of blood. These receptors came from a male donor with papillary thyroid cancer or a benign thyroid nodule (not recorded which). Some clones in this sample may be carry-over from other donors' samples.

This sequence joins TRBV5-6 and TRBJ2-1, with 10 bases matching TRBD1. V lost 0 bases to trimming and J lost 6 bases; unmatched junction nucleotides: 6. The germline V gene has CDR1 SGHDT and CDR2 YYEEEE. The CDR3 is 16 residues long. The CDR3 sequence: CASSLAGRTGGNEQFF. The DNA for the CDR3 is TGTGCCAGCAGCTTGGCCGGTAGGACAGGGGGCAATGAGCAGTTCTTC.

The table lists this clone with a few counts. The conserved phenylalanine or tryptophan is not found at the CDR3 terminus, so this likely reflects a read error. The V gene is TRBV12-3 or TRBV12-4, the J gene TRBJ1-1; TRBD1 is a possible D gene (5 bases). The CDR3 totals 14 residues. This CDR3 is CASSLWGDNTEAFC. CDR3 DNA: TGTGCAAGCAGTTTATGGGGCGATAACACTGAAGCTTTCTGT.

By share of the sample, this clone is medium-sized. V usage is TRBV11-2 and J usage is TRBJ2-1, with D perhaps TRBD1 (6 bases). V shed 6 bases and J shed 2 bases, with 8 bases lying between them. Germline CDR1 SGHAT, CDR2 FQNNGV. The CDR3 has 13 residues. The CDR3 sequence is CASRWGPYNEQFF. The CDR3 DNA reads TGTGCCAGCAGGTGGGGGCCCTACAATGAGCAGTTCTTC.

The chain links TRBV20-1 to TRBJ1-5, with no clear D. Looked up from germline, CDR1 is DFQATT and CDR2 is SNEGSKA (reference sequence). The V gene lost 3 bases and the J gene lost 2 bases, with 8 bases spanning the gap. This CDR3 is 13 amino acids long. The CDR3 loop reads CSASLGGNQPQHF. CDR3 nucleotide sequence: TGCAGTGCTAGTTTGGGAGGCAATCAGCCCCAGCATTTT.

This clone was seen a handful of times. A read error may be the cause here, since a much bigger clone is one base away. The same CDR3 is also encoded by other DNA sequences in this sample. This rearrangement joins TRBV20-1 to TRBJ2-1; TRBD2 aligns across 9 bases. Germline trimming cut 1 base from V and 10 bases from J; bases unmatched to any gene: 8. The CDR3 length is 14 residues. The germline gives CDR1 DFQATT, CDR2 SNEGSKA (reference sequence). The CDR3 DNA is TGCAGTGCTAGAGGTGTAGCGGGAGCGGGGGAGCAGTTCTTC. This sequence encodes CSARGVAGAGEQFF.

The sample holds many counts of this clone. The chain joins TRBV19 to TRBJ2-7; D not certain. The length of the CDR3 is 15 residues. V lost 1 base, J lost 5 bases, and 15 bases lay in between. Germline V gene lookup returns CDR1 LNHDA and CDR2 SQIVND (reference sequence). The chain's CDR3 is CASSIVGPPDDEQYF. CDR3 in DNA: TGTGCCAGTAGTATAGTTGGACCCCCCGATGACGAGCAGTACTTC.

The gene calls are TRBV20-1 and TRBJ2-7; 9 nucleotides line up with TRBD2. Germline loops: CDR1 DFQATT, CDR2 SNEGSKA (reference sequence). The CDR3 sequence is 14 residues long. J gave up 0 bases and V 2 bases, and 2 bases lay outside the gene matches. The CDR3 nucleotides are TGCAGTGCTAGAACGGGACTAGCCTCCTACGAGCAGTACTTC. Protein product: CSARTGLASYEQYF.

This clone was observed a handful of times. The chain has TRBV19 and TRBJ2-1; 7 bases agree with TRBD1. Germline V gene lookup returns CDR1 LNHDA and CDR2 SQIVND (reference sequence). J lost 3 bases, V lost 7 bases, and 9 bases had no gene match. CDR3 length: 15 amino acids. The CDR3 reads CASIPRDSVYNEQFF. CDR3 DNA sequence: TGTGCCAGTATTCCCCGGGACAGCGTCTACAATGAGCAGTTCTTC. Full variable domain (remainder filled in from reference TRBV19 and TRBJ2-1): DGGITQSPKYLFRKEGQNVTLSCEQNLNHDAMYWYRQDPGQGLRLIYYSQIVNDFQKGDIAEGYSVSREKKESFPLTVTSAQKNPTAFYLCASIPRDSVYNEQFFGPGTRLTVL.

At least ten counts were recorded for this clone. J is TRBJ2-1 and V is TRBV12-3 or TRBV12-4; 15 bases are shared with TRBD2. V was pared by 8 bases and J by 8 bases, with 4 bases of the junction left unmatched. The CDR3 length is 14 residues. The DNA of the CDR3 is TGTGCCAGCGCGAGGACTAGCGGGAGGGATGAGCAGTTCTTC. Encoded protein: CASARTSGRDEQFF.

This clone occurred once. This chain links TRBV5-8 with TRBJ1-4; D call uncertain. The CDR3 contains 16 residues. Per germline, CDR1 SGHTS and CDR2 YDEGEE. Trimming stripped 3 bases from V and 3 bases from J, with 15 bases between. The CDR3 is CASSWKSLAANEKLFF. CDR3 bases: TGTGCCAGCAGCTGGAAGTCTCTAGCAGCTAATGAAAAACTGTTTTTT.

This clone was recorded at least ten times. Other DNA sequences from this sample encode an identical CDR3 as well. V and J are TRBV12-3 or TRBV12-4 and TRBJ1-5, with TRBD1 matching 11 bases. The V and J ends lost 7 bases and 7 bases, in that order; junction bases with no gene match: 6. There are 14 residues in the CDR3. CDR3 in amino acids: CASKGTGGNQPQHF. Written as DNA, the CDR3 is TGTGCCAGCAAAGGGACAGGGGGGAACCAGCCCCAGCATTTT.

J is TRBJ2-7 and V is TRBV20-1; no firm D call. This CDR3 is built from 14 residues. V dropped 1 base and J dropped 3 bases, with 13 bases sitting between them. Germline CDR1 DFQATT, CDR2 SNEGSKA (reference sequence). The CDR3 loop is CSARVKTNLYEQYF. Written as DNA, the CDR3 is TGCAGTGCTAGAGTAAAGACGAACCTCTACGAGCAGTACTTC.

This clone was seen a few times. This chain connects TRBV25-1 to TRBJ1-2; unclear D gene. V was cut by 3 bases and J by 5 bases, with 7 bases left in between. The CDR3 is made up of 12 amino acids. CDR1 and CDR2 (germline): MGHDK, SYGVNS. The CDR3 sequence is CASSDGRYGYTF. The CDR3 region has the DNA TGTGCCAGCAGTGATGGTCGTTATGGCTACACCTTC.

The sample holds a few counts of this clone. The chain joins TRBV28 to TRBJ1-5; perhaps TRBD1 as D (6 bases). V was cut by 5 bases and J by 4 bases, with 12 bases left in between. CDR3 length equals 14 residues. Germline V gives CDR1 MDHEN, CDR2 SYDVKM. CDR3 coding DNA: TGTGCCAGCAGTCGACAGGTCGGTAATCAGCCCCAGCATTTT. Its translation: CASSRQVGNQPQHF.

This clone counts as medium-sized. The genes are TRBV28 and TRBJ2-7; 11 bases align to TRBD1. Germline V gene lookup returns CDR1 MDHEN and CDR2 SYDVKM. The CDR3 runs 17 residues. With V trimmed by 5 bases and J by 4 bases, 13 bases remained unmatched. CDR3 DNA sequence: TGTGCCAGCAGTCCCACCCTCGGACAGGGGGCAGCTTACGAGCAGTACTTC. It encodes CASSPTLGQGAAYEQYF.